Described below is a single T cell receptor beta chain sequence and its context. No antigen is known for it. Those who donated, Caucasian adults without exception, all lived in Nashville, Tennessee. This sample was taken from a study of shared clonotypes between healthy human individuals. The ends lost 5 bases at V and 1 base at J; junction bases unmatched: 5. The CDR3 totals 16 residues. Germline V gene sequence: CDR1 LNHDA, CDR2 SQIVND (reference sequence). Regarding the study as a whole: Clonotypes that were shared across a few donors made up around 5% of naive CD4 clonotypes. Generation probability values for non-shared clonotypes were lower than those for clonotypes shared by all four donors.

The authors ran the assay at deep level. Here immunoSEQ multiplex PCR was the method, and the copy in TCRdb shows in-frame clones only, minus some. This sample carries millions of clones, approximately 90% of them seen once, and the ten largest clones take roughly 0.15%. This sequence joins TRBV19 and TRBJ2-2, with TRBD2 matching 9 bases. The specimen was naive CD4+ T cells sorted from blood. Regarding subset: CD45RA+ positively selected. This sequence was found in a man younger than 30 in good health. The DNA of the CDR3 is TGTGCCAGTAGTGCCCTAGCGGGAATGAACACCGGGGAGCTGTTTTTT. Its protein is CASSALAGMNTGELFF.